This T cell receptor beta chain derives from a study of response to subunit inactivated influenza vaccine. Each CDR3 protein gets one entry after TCRdb re-called the RT-PCR reads with MiXCR. The table records 650,000 or so distinct CDR3 sequences, approximately 15% of them present only once. Study observations and caveats: The authors suggested that every seasonal influenza vaccination recruits few new T cells.

This clonotype was detected a few times. Its antigen is still unknown. This specimen consisted of PBMCs from blood, obtained 14 days before vaccination. The sequence was obtained from a man in his fifties or sixties who received an inactivated influenza vaccine.

CDR3 bases: TGTGCCAGCACTGACTACAATGAGCAGTTCTTC. It encodes CASTDYNEQFF. This rearrangement joins TRBV12-3 or TRBV12-4 to TRBJ2-1; D is unresolved. The length of the CDR3 is 11 residues. Trimming cost V 7 bases and J 3 bases, with 4 bases left between them.